This is a list of T cell receptor beta chains from one sample in a study of blood T cell repertoires in COVID-19. Sequencing was performed with immunoSEQ multiplex PCR; in TCRdb, only in-frame clones are kept and a portion is missing. The sample has tens of thousands of clones, 87% seen once. Sequencing was carried out using peripheral blood. The receptor set was obtained from a man between 60 and 75 years old with active COVID-19. CDR3s include the opening cysteine and the closing phenylalanine or tryptophan.

J | V | CDR3
TRBJ2-7 | TRBV5-1 | CASSLEPSGQLSTEQYF
TRBJ2-2 | TRBV9 | CASSVVPANTGELFF
TRBJ2-7 | TRBV28 | CASRPTGREQYF
TRBJ1-6 | TRBV28 | CASSSDRDPRGYNSPLHF
TRBJ1-2 | TRBV19 | CASTQGALDYGYTF
TRBJ2-7 | TRBV7-6 | CASSPPLGGKAYEQYF
TRBJ1-1 | TRBV5-1 | CASSSTGEDTEAFF
TRBJ1-6 | TRBV27 | CASSLERSHNSPLHF
TRBJ2-7 | TRBV19 | CASSALATGHEQYF
TRBJ1-4 | TRBV5-5 | CASSWGQGTNEKLFF
TRBJ2-3 | TRBV6-5 | CASSQTSGGSLSQYF
TRBJ2-7 | TRBV4-2 | CASSQELAGGSGEQYF
TRBJ2-5 | TRBV20-1 | CSASLLPRTGHQETQYF
TRBJ2-3 | TRBV5-6 | CASSSGTGVSTDTQYF